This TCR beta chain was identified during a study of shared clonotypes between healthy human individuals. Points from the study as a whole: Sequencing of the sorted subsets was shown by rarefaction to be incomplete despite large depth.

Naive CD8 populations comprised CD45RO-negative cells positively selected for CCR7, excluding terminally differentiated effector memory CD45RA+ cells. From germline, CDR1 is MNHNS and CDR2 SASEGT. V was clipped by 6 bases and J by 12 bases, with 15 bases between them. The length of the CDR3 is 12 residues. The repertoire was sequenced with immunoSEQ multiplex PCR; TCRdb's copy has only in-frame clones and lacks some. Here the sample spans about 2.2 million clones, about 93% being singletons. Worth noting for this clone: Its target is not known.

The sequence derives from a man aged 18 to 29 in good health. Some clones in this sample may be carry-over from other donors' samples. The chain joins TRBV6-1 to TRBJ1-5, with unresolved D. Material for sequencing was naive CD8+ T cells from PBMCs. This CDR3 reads CASSPGRWGQHF. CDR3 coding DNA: TGTGCCAGCAGCCCAGGACGGTGGGGCCAGCATTTT.